This T cell receptor beta chain was sequenced for a study of T cell changes during pregnancy in multiple sclerosis. This CDR3 contains 17 residues. CDR1 LGHNA and CDR2 YSLEER come from the germline V gene. With V trimmed by 0 bases and J by 4 bases, 7 bases remained unmatched. Here immunoSEQ multiplex PCR was the method, and the copy in TCRdb shows in-frame clones only, minus some. The profile shows over 70,000 clones, approximately 94% of them singletons. The clonotype originates from a female donor with multiple sclerosis, enrolled in a pregnancy study. The source was peripheral blood, collected in the third trimester of pregnancy. The rearrangement links TRBV4-3 to TRBJ2-5, with 11 positions matching TRBD2. The CDR3 DNA reads TGCGCCAGCAGCCAAGATTATCCCCTAGCGGGAGGAGAGACCCAGTACTTC. It specifies CASSQDYPLAGGETQYF.